These 28 T cell receptor beta chains share one sample of origin, sequenced in a study of T cell responses to AZD1222 COVID-19 vaccine. Measured with immunoSEQ multiplex PCR; TCRdb has only the in-frame clones, and not every one. The top ten hold roughly a sixth of the sample, which has around 120,000 clones, 86% seen once. The source was peripheral blood, collected 28 days after the second AZD1222 dose. These receptors all stem from an adult who received the AZD1222 COVID-19 vaccine.

This CDR3 reads CASSQDGGLPSNQPQHF. The CDR3 DNA reads TGTGCCAGCAGCCAGGATGGAGGGCTACCTAGCAATCAGCCCCAGCATTTT. The chain carries TRBV9 and TRBJ1-5; no firm D call. V dropped 4 bases and J dropped 0 bases, with 17 bases sitting between them. This CDR3 comprises 17 residues. Per germline, CDR1 SGDLS and CDR2 YYNGEE.

The count of this clone is one. The chain uses TRBV7-6 and TRBJ1-1; perhaps TRBD1 as D (6 bases). This CDR3 has 14 residues. The germline V gene has CDR1 SGHVS and CDR2 FNYEAQ. The V and J ends lost 2 bases and 1 base respectively, with 8 bases between them. The CDR3 loop reads CASSLSQGNTEAFF. CDR3 nucleotide sequence: TGTGCCAGCAGCTTATCACAGGGGAACACTGAAGCTTTCTTT. Combining the CDR3 with reference TRBV7-6 and TRBJ1-1 gives the whole variable domain GAGVSQSPRYKVTKRGQDVALRCDPISGHVSLYWYRQALGQGPEFLTYFNYEAQQDKSGLPNDRFSAERPEGSISTLTIQRTEQRDSAMYRCASSLSQGNTEAFFGQGTRLTVV.

The V call is TRBV7-9, the J call TRBJ2-2; D is uncertain. The CDR3 is made up of 15 amino acids. Germline V lookup: CDR1 SEHNR, CDR2 FQNEAQ (reference sequence). V was cut by 0 bases and J by 4 bases, with 9 bases left in between. The CDR3 is CASSLAGRTTGELFF. CDR3 coding DNA: TGTGCCAGCAGCTTAGCAGGCAGGACCACCGGGGAGCTGTTTTTT.

The chain recombines TRBV19 with TRBJ1-4; D possibly corresponds to TRBD1 (6 bases). The CDR3 contains 13 residues. Per germline, CDR1 LNHDA and CDR2 SQIVND (reference sequence). Trimming removed 4 bases from V and 8 bases from J, with 11 bases in between. Here the CDR3 reads CASSRGRVEKLFF. In nucleotides, the CDR3 is TGTGCCAGTAGTAGGGGGCGCGTGGAAAAACTGTTTTTT. Variable domain in full (rest from reference TRBV19 and TRBJ1-4): DGGITQSPKYLFRKEGQNVTLSCEQNLNHDAMYWYRQDPGQGLRLIYYSQIVNDFQKGDIAEGYSVSREKKESFPLTVTSAQKNPTAFYLCASSRGRVEKLFFGSGTQLSVL.

The V and J genes are TRBV3-1 (or the pseudogene TRBV3-2) and TRBJ2-6, with D possibly matching TRBD2 (5 bases). The V gene lost 0 bases and the J gene lost 6 bases, with 15 bases spanning the gap. Looked up from germline, CDR1 is LGHDT and CDR2 is YNNKEL (reference sequence). The CDR3 covers 17 residues. The CDR3 DNA reads TGTGCCAGCAGCCAAGAACCCTGGGAGTACAAGGCCAACGTCCTGACTTTC. It specifies CASSQEPWEYKANVLTF.

CDR3 in DNA: TGTGCCAGTAGTATAGAAGCAGGTCGGGGGACTGAAGCTTTCTTT. Translated: CASSIEAGRGTEAFF. The rearrangement links TRBV19 to TRBJ1-1, with a possible D match to TRBD1 (5 bases). V lost 0 bases to trimming and J lost 5 bases, with 13 bases between them. The CDR3 consists of 15 residues. CDR1 and CDR2 from the germline V gene are LNHDA and SQIVND (reference sequence).

The chain links TRBV3-1 (or the pseudogene TRBV3-2) to TRBJ1-2, with TRBD1 identical over 8 bases. The CDR3 sequence is 15 residues long. Germline trimming cut 2 bases from V and 5 bases from J; bases unmatched to any gene: 7. The germline gives CDR1 LGHDT, CDR2 YNNKEL (reference sequence). CDR3 loop: CASSQLGQGAYGYTF. Written as DNA, the CDR3 is TGTGCCAGCAGCCAACTGGGGCAGGGGGCATATGGCTACACCTTC.

J is TRBJ2-6 and V is TRBV6-1; D may be TRBD1 or TRBD2 (5 bases each). Between the trimmed V and J ends, which lost 4 bases and 0 bases, there was a span of 7 bases. The germline V gene has CDR1 MNHNS and CDR2 SASEGT. The CDR3 runs to 15 residues. CDR3 sequence reads: CASSGGISGANVLTF. DNA for the CDR3: TGTGCCAGCAGTGGGGGGATCTCTGGGGCCAACGTCCTGACTTTC.

The chain recombines TRBV30 with TRBJ1-5, with TRBD1 identical over 7 bases. Germline CDR1 GTSNPN, CDR2 SVGIG (reference sequence). The V segment lost 1 base and the J segment 5 bases; nucleotides outside the gene matches: 5. This CDR3 is 14 amino acids long. CDR3 amino acids: CAWSEGAVDQPQHF. The CDR3 nucleotides are TGTGCCTGGAGTGAGGGGGCGGTAGATCAGCCCCAGCATTTT.

The gene calls are TRBV24-1 and TRBJ1-4; D remains unclear. The germline gives CDR1 KGHDR, CDR2 SFDVKD. CDR3 length: 15 residues. The V gene lost 5 bases and the J gene lost 3 bases, with 12 bases spanning the gap. CDR3 sequence (DNA): TGTGCCACCAGTGCCGGCTCATCAGCTAATGAAAAACTGTTTTTT. Protein product: CATSAGSSANEKLFF.

The V gene is TRBV4-3, the J gene TRBJ2-3; D unresolved. The V end was cut by 1 base, the J end by 4 bases, with 3 bases between. Germline CDR1 and CDR2: LGHNA and YSLEER. The CDR3 extends over 12 amino acids. The CDR3 protein is CASSQVADTQYF. The DNA of the CDR3 is TGCGCCAGCAGCCAAGTTGCAGATACGCAGTATTTT.

This clone was picked up one time. The chain joins TRBV2 to TRBJ1-2; a weak D match, TRBD1 (5 bases). The CDR3 runs to 13 residues. The germline V gene encodes CDR1 SNHLY and CDR2 FYNNEI. V was cut by 5 bases and J by 2 bases, with 9 bases left in between. CDR3 sequence reads: CASSNGGNYGYTF. Written as DNA, the CDR3 is TGTGCCAGCAGTAATGGGGGAAACTATGGCTACACCTTC. Full variable domain (missing parts from reference TRBV2 and TRBJ1-2): EPEVTQTPSHQVTQMGQEVILRCVPISNHLYFYWYRQILGQKVEFLVSFYNNEISEKSEIFDDQFSVERPDGSNFTLKIRSTKLEDSAMYFCASSNGGNYGYTFGSGTRLTVV.

The V and J genes are TRBV2 and TRBJ1-4, with 7 bases matching TRBD1. Germline-derived CDR1 and CDR2 are SNHLY and FYNNEI. CDR3 length: 13 residues. V lost 6 bases, J lost 5 bases, and 3 bases stayed unmatched. The CDR3 here is CASRVDRNEKLFF. CDR3 sequence (DNA): TGTGCCAGCAGGGTGGACAGGAATGAAAAACTGTTTTTT.

The chain has TRBV10-3 and TRBJ1-5; no reliable D call. This CDR3 comprises 13 residues. Trimming took off 5 bases at V and 7 bases at J, with 12 bases between the two ends. The germline V gene encodes CDR1 ENHRY and CDR2 SYGVKD. CDR3 in amino acids: CAISSGSEQPQHF. The CDR3 DNA follows: TGTGCCATCAGTTCGGGGTCTGAACAGCCCCAGCATTTT.

The V and J genes are TRBV5-4 and TRBJ1-1; the match to TRBD1 covers 7 bases. The J segment lost 4 bases and the V segment lost 7 bases, leaving 7 bases of the junction unmatched. The CDR3 is 13 amino acids. Germline V lookup: CDR1 SGHNT, CDR2 YYREEE (reference sequence). CDR3 residues: CASGTDRPTEAFF. DNA for the CDR3: TGTGCCAGCGGGACGGACAGGCCCACTGAAGCTTTCTTT.

This chain uses TRBV7-2 with TRBJ1-2, with a possible D match to TRBD1 (5 bases). The ends were cut back, 2 bases at V and 3 bases at J, with 10 bases in the middle. CDR1 is SGHTA and CDR2 is FQGNSA in the germline V gene. This CDR3 region has 14 residues. CDR3 DNA: TGTGCCAGCAGCTTATCAGGGAGAGACTATGGCTACACCTTC. It translates to CASSLSGRDYGYTF.

The chain uses TRBV2 and TRBJ1-3; D possibly corresponds to TRBD1 (5 bases). This CDR3 has 16 residues. Looked up from germline, CDR1 is SNHLY and CDR2 is FYNNEI. Trimming stripped 6 bases from V and 0 bases from J, with 15 bases between. CDR3 loop: CASSQGLTFSGNTIYF. DNA of the CDR3: TGTGCCAGCAGCCAGGGCCTTACATTCTCTGGAAACACCATATATTTT.

The V gene is TRBV6-6, the J gene TRBJ2-7, with TRBD2 as a possible D gene (6 bases). Deletions cut 6 bases from V and 5 bases from J, with 14 bases between. The length of the CDR3 is 13 residues. The V gene's germline CDR1 is MNHNY and CDR2 SVGAGI (reference sequence). CDR3 in DNA: TGTGCCAGCAGGTCCCAGACTAGGAACGAGCAGTACTTC. Its translation is CASRSQTRNEQYF.

The chain employs TRBV7-3 and TRBJ2-7; 8 bases line up with TRBD1. V trimming: 4 bases; J trimming: 3 bases; junction bases outside the gene matches: 5. Germline V gene data show CDR1 as SGHTA and CDR2 as FQGTGA. This CDR3 comprises 14 residues. DNA for the CDR3: TGTGCCAGCAGCTCCCGACAGGGGAGCTACGAGCAGTACTTC. Protein product: CASSSRQGSYEQYF.

This chain connects TRBV6-2 or TRBV6-3 to TRBJ2-7; D is perhaps TRBD1 or TRBD2 (5 bases each). The CDR3 consists of 16 residues. Germline loops: CDR1 MNHEY, CDR2 SVGEGT. The ends were cut back, 0 bases at V and 0 bases at J, with 12 bases in the middle. The CDR3 coding sequence is TGTGCCAGCAGTTACTCACGGGACGAGAGCTCCTACGAGCAGTACTTC. Translation gives CASSYSRDESSYEQYF.

This chain joins TRBV4-1 and TRBJ2-5; 14 positions agree with TRBD2. Trimming took 4 bases from V and 5 from J; bases not matched to a gene: 12. Germline V gene data show CDR1 as MGHRA and CDR2 as YSYEKL. The CDR3 has 18 residues. CDR3 nucleotides: TGCGCCAGCAGCCGAGACTTGGGGACTAGCGGGAGTATGGAGACCCAGTACTTC. This gives the protein CASSRDLGTSGSMETQYF.

V gene TRBV11-1 combines with J gene TRBJ1-1; 8 bases line up with TRBD1. J gave up 3 bases and V 5 bases, and 5 bases lay outside the gene matches. The CDR3 consists of 14 residues. Germline V lookup: CDR1 SGHAT, CDR2 FQDESV (reference sequence). The CDR3 loop reads CASSGYRGDTEAFF. The CDR3 nucleotides read TGTGCCAGCAGCGGTTACAGGGGGGACACTGAAGCTTTCTTT.

The chain has TRBV2 and TRBJ2-5, with TRBD2 matching 10 bases. The J segment lost 5 bases and the V segment lost 0 bases, leaving 6 bases of the junction unmatched. CDR1 and CDR2 (germline): SNHLY, FYNNEI. The CDR3 has 16 amino acids. CDR3 in DNA: TGTGCCAGCAGTGAAGCGTTAGCGGGGGGAGGGGAGACCCAGTACTTC. It encodes CASSEALAGGGETQYF. Looking up the rest from reference TRBV2 and TRBJ2-5 gives the full variable domain: EPEVTQTPSHQVTQMGQEVILRCVPISNHLYFYWYRQILGQKVEFLVSFYNNEISEKSEIFDDQFSVERPDGSNFTLKIRSTKLEDSAMYFCASSEALAGGGETQYFGPGTRLLVL.

This chain connects TRBV3-1 (or the pseudogene TRBV3-2) to TRBJ1-4; TRBD1 is a possible D gene (5 bases). Looked up from germline, CDR1 is LGHDT and CDR2 is YNNKEL (reference sequence). Trimming stripped 6 bases from V and 8 bases from J, with 13 bases between. This CDR3 spans 13 amino acids. The CDR3 reads CASSSGSGEKLFF. The CDR3 DNA follows: TGTGCCAGCAGTTCAGGGTCTGGCGAAAAACTGTTTTTT.

The table lists this clone with a count of one. The chain combines TRBV10-3 with TRBJ1-1, with TRBD1 matching over 7 bases. CDR3 length: 15 amino acids. From germline, CDR1 is ENHRY and CDR2 SYGVKD. Germline trimming cut 4 bases from V and 3 bases from J; bases unmatched to any gene: 8. Here the CDR3 DNA reads TGTGCCATCAGTGCGTCGACAGGGCGGTACACTGAAGCTTTCTTT. Protein sequence: CAISASTGRYTEAFF.

The CDR3 is CASSRLDPYNEQFF. CDR3 bases: TGTGCCAGTAGTAGACTAGACCCCTACAATGAGCAGTTCTTC. The rearrangement joins TRBV19 to TRBJ2-1; possible D gene TRBD2, 6 bases. The CDR3 runs to 14 residues. Trimming took 4 bases from V and 2 from J, leaving 9 bases between them. Looked up from germline, CDR1 is LNHDA and CDR2 is SQIVND (reference sequence).

This chain uses TRBV27 with TRBJ2-7, with 10 bases matching TRBD1. In germline, CDR1 is MNHEY, CDR2 SMNVEV (reference sequence). The V and J ends lost 6 bases and 8 bases, in that order; junction bases with no gene match: 13. The length of the CDR3 is 15 residues. CDR3 in DNA: TGTGCCAGCAGGACCGGGACAGGGGTTCAGGGGCAGCAGTACTTC. Its translation is CASRTGTGVQGQQYF.

The CDR3 here is CASSPLGGGEQYF. Here the CDR3 DNA reads TGTGCCAGCAGTCCCCTAGGAGGGGGTGAGCAGTACTTC. The J gene is TRBJ2-7, the V gene TRBV28; D is tentatively TRBD1 or TRBD2 (6 bases each). Trimming removed 5 bases from V and 7 bases from J, with 15 bases in between. Germline V gene data show CDR1 as MDHEN and CDR2 as SYDVKM. There are 13 residues in the CDR3.